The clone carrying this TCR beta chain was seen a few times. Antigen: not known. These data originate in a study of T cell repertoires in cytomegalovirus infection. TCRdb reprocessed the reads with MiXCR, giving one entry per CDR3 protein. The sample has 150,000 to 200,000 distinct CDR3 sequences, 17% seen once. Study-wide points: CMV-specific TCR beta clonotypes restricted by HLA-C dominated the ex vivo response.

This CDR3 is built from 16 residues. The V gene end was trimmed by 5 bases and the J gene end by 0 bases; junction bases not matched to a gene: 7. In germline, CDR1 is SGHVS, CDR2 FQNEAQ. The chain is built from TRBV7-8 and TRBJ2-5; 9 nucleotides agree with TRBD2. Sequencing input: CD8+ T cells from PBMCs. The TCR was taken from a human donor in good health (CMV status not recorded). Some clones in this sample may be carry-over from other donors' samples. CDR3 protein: CASSARLAAYQETQYF. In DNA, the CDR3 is TGTGCCAGCAGCGCCCGACTAGCGGCTTACCAAGAGACCCAGTACTTC.